Here is one T cell receptor (beta chain) with its context. This CDR3 is 10 amino acids long. Germline-derived CDR1 and CDR2 are MDHEN and SYDVKM. The V end lost 8 bases, the J end lost 5 bases, and 6 bases lay between the germline ends. TCRdb's table, derived via immunoSEQ multiplex PCR, lists solely in-frame clones and lacks some. Seen here are 1.4 million or so clones, approximately 98.5% observed once, and the top ten hold 0.36%. The data belong to a study of shared clonotypes between healthy human individuals. The TCR was taken from a man aged 25 to 45 in good health. Input material: naive CD4+ T cells sorted from blood. Subset noted: CD45RA+ positively selected. The chain has TRBV28 and TRBJ2-5; D gene unclear. The CDR3 DNA sequence: TGTGCCAGCGGGTGGGAGACCCAGTACTTC. Protein sequence: CASGWETQYF.